The rows below give T cell receptor beta chains drawn from one sample of a study of identical twins. TCRdb reanalysed the 5' RACE reads using MiXCR and keeps one entry per CDR3 protein. The sample contains under 900,000 distinct CDR3 sequences, about 18% of which appear only once. These same records also appear under a second study, on T cells expressing NK-cell markers.

The sample taken for sequencing was PBMCs. Every receptor here comes from a woman aged 18-30 years in good health. Both conserved end residues are part of each CDR3. D genes are given only for firm matches. Clone size appears in some rows only: once, few, many, or a class for an expanded clone.

D gene | clone size | J gene | V gene | CDR3 protein | CDR3 DNA
. | few | TRBJ1-1 | TRBV12-3/TRBV12-4 | CASSFEGIEAFF | TGTGCCAGCAGTTTTGAAGGGATTGAAGCTTTCTTT
. | . | TRBJ2-6 | TRBV9 | CASSVVSSGANVLTF | TGTGCCAGCAGCGTAGTGAGCTCTGGGGCCAACGTCCTGACTTTC
TRBD2 | . | TRBJ2-2 | TRBV5-1 | CASSLAYRTSPPGELFF | TGCGCCAGCAGCTTGGCCTACAGGACTAGTCCCCCCGGGGAGCTGTTTTTT
TRBD1 | few | TRBJ2-3 | TRBV7-7 | CASSTGVADTQYF | TGTGCTAGCAGCACAGGGGTGGCGGATACGCAGTATTTT
. | . | TRBJ2-7 | TRBV7-8 | CASSLVAGPLGKQYF | TGTGCCAGCAGCTTAGTGGCTGGCCCCTTAGGCAAACAGTACTTC
. | few | TRBJ2-2 | TRBV6-6 | CASGVRGELFF | TGTGCCAGCGGGGTCCGCGGGGAGCTGTTTTTT
. | few | TRBJ2-5 | TRBV5-6 | CASTSREETQYF | TGTGCCAGCACCTCTCGAGAAGAGACCCAGTACTTC
. | few | TRBJ2-6 | TRBV6-5 | CASSYKPGLSGGRANVLTF | TGTGCCAGCAGTTACAAACCGGGACTATCCGGGGGGCGGGCCAACGTCCTGACTTTC
. | few | TRBJ2-1 | TRBV9 | CASSVAGTTFGEQFF | TGTGCCAGCAGCGTAGCTGGGACCACCTTTGGAGAGCAGTTCTTC
TRBD2 | few | TRBJ2-1 | TRBV27 | CASTRWTSGRGEQFF | TGTGCCAGCACAAGGTGGACTAGCGGGAGAGGTGAGCAGTTCTTC
. | . | TRBJ1-4 | TRBV12-3/TRBV12-4 | CASSFGPSNEKLFF | TGTGCCAGCAGTTTCGGGCCTTCTAATGAAAAACTGTTTTTT
. | many | TRBJ2-7 | TRBV12-3/TRBV12-4 | CASSFSTTIGHEQYF | TGTGCCAGCAGTTTCTCGACTACCATTGGGCACGAGCAGTACTTC
TRBD2 | . | TRBJ2-3 | TRBV12-3/TRBV12-4 | CASRLTSGNTDTQYF | TGTGCCAGCAGACTGACTAGCGGCAACACAGATACGCAGTATTTT
. | . | TRBJ2-1 | TRBV6-5 | CASSSLEYEQFF | TGTGCCAGCAGTTCCCTCGAGTATGAGCAGTTCTTC
TRBD1 | few | TRBJ2-3 | TRBV7-2 | CASSFTGTGVADTQYF | TGTGCCAGCAGCTTTACCGGGACAGGGGTAGCAGATACGCAGTATTTT
. | . | TRBJ2-3 | TRBV12-3/TRBV12-4 | CASSLPDDTQYF | TGTGCCAGCAGTTTACCGGACGATACGCAGTATTTT
. | few | TRBJ2-1 | TRBV7-3 | CASSLRLRDEQFF | TGTGCCAGCAGCTTACGACTGCGGGATGAGCAGTTCTTC
. | many | TRBJ1-1 | TRBV29-1 | CSVEGELNTEAFF | TGCAGCGTTGAAGGGGAATTGAACACTGAAGCTTTCTTT
. | . | TRBJ1-4 | TRBV15 | CATSREAGATNEKLFF | TGTGCCACCAGCAGAGAGGCGGGAGCAACTAATGAAAAACTGTTTTTT
TRBD2 | few | TRBJ2-2 | TRBV20-1 | CSAKFPSGRSHTGELFF | TGCAGTGCCAAATTTCCTAGCGGGAGAAGTCACACCGGGGAGCTGTTTTTT
TRBD2 | . | TRBJ2-3 | TRBV10-3 | CAISETPLAGTDTQYF | TGTGCCATCAGTGAGACCCCACTAGCGGGGACAGATACGCAGTATTTT